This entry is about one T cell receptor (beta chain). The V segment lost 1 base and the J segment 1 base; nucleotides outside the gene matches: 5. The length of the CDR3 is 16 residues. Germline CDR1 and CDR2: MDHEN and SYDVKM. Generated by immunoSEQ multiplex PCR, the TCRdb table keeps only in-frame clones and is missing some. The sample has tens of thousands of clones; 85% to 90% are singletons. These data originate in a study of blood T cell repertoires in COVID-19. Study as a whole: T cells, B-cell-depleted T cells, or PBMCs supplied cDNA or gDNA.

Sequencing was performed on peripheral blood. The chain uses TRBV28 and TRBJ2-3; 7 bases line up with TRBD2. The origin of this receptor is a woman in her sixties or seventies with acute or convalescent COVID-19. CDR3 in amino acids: CASSLSLADRTDTQYF. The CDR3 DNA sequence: TGTGCCAGCAGTTTATCCCTAGCGGACCGCACAGATACGCAGTATTTT. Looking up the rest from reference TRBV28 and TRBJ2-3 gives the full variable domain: DVKVTQSSRYLVKRTGEKVFLECVQDMDHENMFWYRQDPGLGLRLIYFSYDVKMKEKGDIPEGYSVSREKKERFSLILESASTNQTSMYLCASSLSLADRTDTQYFGPGTRLTVL.